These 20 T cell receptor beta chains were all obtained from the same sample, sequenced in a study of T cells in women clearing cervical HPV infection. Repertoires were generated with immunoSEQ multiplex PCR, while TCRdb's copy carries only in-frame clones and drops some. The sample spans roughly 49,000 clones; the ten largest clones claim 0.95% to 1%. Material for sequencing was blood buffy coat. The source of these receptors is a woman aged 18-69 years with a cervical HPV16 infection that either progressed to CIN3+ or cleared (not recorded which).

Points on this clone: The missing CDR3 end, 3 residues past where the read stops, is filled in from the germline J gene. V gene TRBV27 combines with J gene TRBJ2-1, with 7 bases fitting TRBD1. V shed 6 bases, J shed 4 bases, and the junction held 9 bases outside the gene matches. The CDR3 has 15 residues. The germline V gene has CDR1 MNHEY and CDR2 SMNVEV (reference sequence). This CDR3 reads CASRDRDRPYNEQFF. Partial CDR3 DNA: TGTGCCAGCAGGGACCGGGACAGACCTTACAATGAG.

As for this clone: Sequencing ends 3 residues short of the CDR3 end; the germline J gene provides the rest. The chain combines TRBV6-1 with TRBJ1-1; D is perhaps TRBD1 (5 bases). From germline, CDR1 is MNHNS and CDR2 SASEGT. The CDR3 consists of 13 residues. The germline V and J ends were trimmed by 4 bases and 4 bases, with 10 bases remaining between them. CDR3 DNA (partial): TGTGCCAGCAGTGTGGGGGGATTCACTGAA. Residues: CASSVGGFTE. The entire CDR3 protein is CASSVGGFTEAFF.

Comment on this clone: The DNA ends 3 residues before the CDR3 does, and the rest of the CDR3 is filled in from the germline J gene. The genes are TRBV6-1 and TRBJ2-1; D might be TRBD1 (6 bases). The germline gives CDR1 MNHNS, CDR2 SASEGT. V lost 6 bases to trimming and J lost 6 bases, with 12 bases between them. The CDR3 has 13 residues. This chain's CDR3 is CASSENRVNEQFF. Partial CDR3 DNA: TGTGCCAGCAGCGAAAACAGGGTCAATGAG.

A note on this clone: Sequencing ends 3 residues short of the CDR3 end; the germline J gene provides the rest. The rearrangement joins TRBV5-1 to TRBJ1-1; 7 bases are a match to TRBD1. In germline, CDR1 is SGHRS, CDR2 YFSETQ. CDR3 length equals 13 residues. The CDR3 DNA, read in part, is TGCGCCAGCAGCTTGGACGGGACAGCCGGG. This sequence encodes CASSLDGTAG. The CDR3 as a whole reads CASSLDGTAGAFF.

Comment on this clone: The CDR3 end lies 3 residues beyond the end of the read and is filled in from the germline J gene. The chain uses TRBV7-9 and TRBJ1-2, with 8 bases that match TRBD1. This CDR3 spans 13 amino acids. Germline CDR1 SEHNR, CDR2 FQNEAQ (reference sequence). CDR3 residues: CASSTPTGEGYTF. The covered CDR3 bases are TGTGCCAGCAGCACCCCGACAGGGGAAGGC.

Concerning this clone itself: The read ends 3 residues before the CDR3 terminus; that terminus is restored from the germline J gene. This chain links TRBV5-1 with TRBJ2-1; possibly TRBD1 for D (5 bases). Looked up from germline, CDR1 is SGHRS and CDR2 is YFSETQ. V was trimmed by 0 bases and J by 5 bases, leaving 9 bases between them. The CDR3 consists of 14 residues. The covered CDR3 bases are TGCGCCAGCAGCTTGGTGGGCAGGGACAATGAG. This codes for CASSLVGRDNE. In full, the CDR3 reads CASSLVGRDNEQFF. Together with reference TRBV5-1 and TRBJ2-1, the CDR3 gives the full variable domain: KAGVTQTPRYLIKTRGQQVTLSCSPISGHRSVSWYQQTPGQGLQFLFEYFSETQRNKGNFPGRFSGRQFSNSRSEMNVSTLELGDSALYLCASSLVGRDNEQFFGPGTRLTVL.

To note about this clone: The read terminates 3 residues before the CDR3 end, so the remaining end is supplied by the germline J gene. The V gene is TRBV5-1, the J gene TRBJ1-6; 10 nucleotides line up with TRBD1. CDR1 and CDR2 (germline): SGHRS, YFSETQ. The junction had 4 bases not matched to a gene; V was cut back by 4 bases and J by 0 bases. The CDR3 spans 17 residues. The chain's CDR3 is CASSPTGGRSYNSPLHF. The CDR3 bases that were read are TGCGCCAGCAGCCCGACAGGGGGCCGCTCCTATAATTCACCC.

The CDR3 is CSARDPGSREGQYF. CDR3 bases read: TGCAGTGCTAGAGATCCTGGGTCCAGGGAGGGT. The chain employs TRBV20-1 and TRBJ2-4; 7 bases are shared with TRBD2. The observed sequence ends 3 residues before the CDR3 terminus, with the missing tail filled in from the germline J gene. Germline V gives CDR1 DFQATT, CDR2 SNEGSKA (reference sequence). The CDR3 is 14 amino acids.

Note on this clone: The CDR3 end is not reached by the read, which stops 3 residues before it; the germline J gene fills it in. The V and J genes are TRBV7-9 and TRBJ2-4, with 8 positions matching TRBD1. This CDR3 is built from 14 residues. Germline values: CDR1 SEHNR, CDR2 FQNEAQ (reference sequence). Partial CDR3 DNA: TGTGCCAGCAGCTTCAGTCATCAGGGGGCGGGT. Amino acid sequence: CASSFSHQGAG. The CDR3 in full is CASSFSHQGAGQYF.

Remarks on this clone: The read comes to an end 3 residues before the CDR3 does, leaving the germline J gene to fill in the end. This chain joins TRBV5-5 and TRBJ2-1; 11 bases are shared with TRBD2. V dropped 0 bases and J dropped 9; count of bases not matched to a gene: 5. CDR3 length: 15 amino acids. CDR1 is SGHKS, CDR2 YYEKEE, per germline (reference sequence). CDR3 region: CASSLGLAGGSEQFF. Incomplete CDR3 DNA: TGTGCCAGCAGCTTGGGGCTAGCGGGGGGAAGTGAG.

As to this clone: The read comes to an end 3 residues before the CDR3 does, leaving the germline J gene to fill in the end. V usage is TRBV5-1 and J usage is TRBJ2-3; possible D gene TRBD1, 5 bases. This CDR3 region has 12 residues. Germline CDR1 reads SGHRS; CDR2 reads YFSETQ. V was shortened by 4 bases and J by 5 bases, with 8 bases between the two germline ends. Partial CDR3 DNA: TGCGCCAGCAGCGTAACAGGAGATACG. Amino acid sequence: CASSVTGDT. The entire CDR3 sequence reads CASSVTGDTQYF.

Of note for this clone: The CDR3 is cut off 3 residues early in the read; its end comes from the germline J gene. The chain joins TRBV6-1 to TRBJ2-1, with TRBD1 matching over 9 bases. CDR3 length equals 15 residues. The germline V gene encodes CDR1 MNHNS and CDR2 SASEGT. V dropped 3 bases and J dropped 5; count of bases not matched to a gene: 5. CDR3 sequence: CASSEGQGPHNEQFF. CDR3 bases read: TGTGCCAGCAGTGAGGGACAGGGACCCCACAATGAG.

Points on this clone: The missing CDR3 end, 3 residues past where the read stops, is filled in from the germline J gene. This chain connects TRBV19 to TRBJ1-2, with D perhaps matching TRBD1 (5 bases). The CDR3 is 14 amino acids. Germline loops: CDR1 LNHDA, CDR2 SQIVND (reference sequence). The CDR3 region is CASSIRQGADTYTF. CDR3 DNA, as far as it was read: TGTGCCAGTAGTATACGGCAGGGAGCAGATACC.

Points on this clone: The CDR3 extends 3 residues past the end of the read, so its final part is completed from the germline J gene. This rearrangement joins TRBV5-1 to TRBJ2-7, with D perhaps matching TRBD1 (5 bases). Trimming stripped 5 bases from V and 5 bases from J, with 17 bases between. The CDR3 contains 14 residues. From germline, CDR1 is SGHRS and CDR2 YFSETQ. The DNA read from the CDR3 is TGCGCCAGCAGAATAGTGCCAGGGATCAACGAG. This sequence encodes CASRIVPGINE. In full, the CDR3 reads CASRIVPGINEQYF.

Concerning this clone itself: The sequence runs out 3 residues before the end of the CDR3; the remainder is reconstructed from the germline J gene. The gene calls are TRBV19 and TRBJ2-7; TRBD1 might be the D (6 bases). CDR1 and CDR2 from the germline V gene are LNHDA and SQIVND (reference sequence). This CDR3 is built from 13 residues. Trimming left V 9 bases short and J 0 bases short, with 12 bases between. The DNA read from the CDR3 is TGTGCCAGCCGGGACACCAGCTCCTACGAG. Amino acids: CASRDTSSYE. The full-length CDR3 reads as CASRDTSSYEQYF.

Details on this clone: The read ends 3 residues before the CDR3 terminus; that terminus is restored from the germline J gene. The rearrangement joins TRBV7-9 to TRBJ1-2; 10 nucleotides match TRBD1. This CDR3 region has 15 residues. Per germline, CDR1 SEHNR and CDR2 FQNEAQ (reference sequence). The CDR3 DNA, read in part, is TGTGCCAGCAGCGAGGGACAGGGGAGACTGGATGAC. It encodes CASSEGQGRLDD. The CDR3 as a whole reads CASSEGQGRLDDYTF.

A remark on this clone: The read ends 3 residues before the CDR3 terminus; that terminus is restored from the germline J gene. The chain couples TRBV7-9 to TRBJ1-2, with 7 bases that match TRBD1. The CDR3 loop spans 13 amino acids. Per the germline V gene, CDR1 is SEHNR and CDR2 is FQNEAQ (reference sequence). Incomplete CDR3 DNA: TGTGCCAGCAGCCAAGGGGGCACCGGGGAC. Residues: CASSQGGTGD. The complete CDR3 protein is CASSQGGTGDYTF.

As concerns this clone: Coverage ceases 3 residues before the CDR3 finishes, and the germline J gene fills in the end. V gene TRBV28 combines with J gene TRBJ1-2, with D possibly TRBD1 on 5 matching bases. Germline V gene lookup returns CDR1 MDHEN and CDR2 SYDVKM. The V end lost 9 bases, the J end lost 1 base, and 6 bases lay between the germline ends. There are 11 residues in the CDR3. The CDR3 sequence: CARRGNYGYTF. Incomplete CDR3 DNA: TGTGCCAGAAGGGGTAACTATGGC.

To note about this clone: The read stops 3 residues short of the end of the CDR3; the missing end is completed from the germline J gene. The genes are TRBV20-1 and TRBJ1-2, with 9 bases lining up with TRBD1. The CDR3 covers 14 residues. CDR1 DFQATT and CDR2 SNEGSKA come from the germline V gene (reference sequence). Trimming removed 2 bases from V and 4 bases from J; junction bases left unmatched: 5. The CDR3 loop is CSARSETGGYGYTF. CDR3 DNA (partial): TGCAGTGCTAGATCTGAGACAGGGGGCTATGGC.

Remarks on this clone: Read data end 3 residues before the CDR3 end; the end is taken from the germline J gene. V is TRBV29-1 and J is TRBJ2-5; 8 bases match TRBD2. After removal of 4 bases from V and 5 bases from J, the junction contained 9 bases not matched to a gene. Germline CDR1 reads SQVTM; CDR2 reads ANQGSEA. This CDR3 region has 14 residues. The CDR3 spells CSVVWAGGLETQYF. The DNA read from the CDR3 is TGCAGCGTTGTCTGGGCGGGGGGACTTGAGACC.